This T cell receptor (beta chain) stems from a study of T-cell reconstitution after alpha-beta-depleted transplantation in children. The TCRbeta library was prepared with unique molecular identifiers. MiXCR, run by TCRdb on the PCR reads, gives a single entry per CDR3 protein. The profile shows 190,000 or so distinct CDR3 sequences, over 5.5% of them singletons. A few counts support this clonotype. The source is a human donor who donated a stem cell graft to a child with Wiskott-Aldrich syndrome. Sequences were derived from PBMCs from the stem cell graft donor, sampled from the stem cell graft.

CDR3 sequence reads: CASSQENSGRTSYNEQFF. Written as DNA, the CDR3 is TGCGCCAGCAGCCAAGAGAATAGCGGGAGAACCTCCTACAATGAGCAGTTCTTC. The chain joins TRBV4-3 to TRBJ2-1; 9 bases match TRBD2. CDR1 and CDR2 (germline): LGHNA, YSLEER. The CDR3 runs to 18 residues. V lost 0 bases to trimming and J lost 0 bases; unmatched junction nucleotides: 6.